This TCR beta chain was found in a study of OX40 agonist ivuxolimab in advanced cancers. Study background: At under 85% male, the cohort had a mean age of 60 years, ranging from roughly 20 to 90. Overall study results and limits: The expanded peripheral T cells' antigen specificity was not determined. Clonal expansion by week 6 occurred in CD4+ and CD8+ blood T cells (at 0.1 to 3.0 mg/kg).

Comment on this clone: Its antigen is unidentified.

This table comes from immunoSEQ multiplex PCR, and its TCRdb copy is limited to in-frame clones, with some not included. Of 45,000 to 65,000 clones listed, 88% are singletons. The germline CDR1 and CDR2 sequences are SGHTA and FQGTGA. Trimming cost V 6 bases and J 0 bases, with 14 bases left between them. The CDR3 runs to 16 residues. This chain links TRBV7-3 with TRBJ2-2, with D maybe TRBD2 (6 bases). This receptor was obtained from an adult with an advanced solid tumor such as melanoma, head and neck, liver or kidney cancer. This sample comprised CD4+ or CD8+ T cells sorted from blood, obtained in a trial of the OX40 agonist ivuxolimab. CDR3 coding DNA: TGTGCCAGCAGTAAAGACCGGGGGACGAACACCGGGGAGCTGTTTTTT. Translated, it gives CASSKDRGTNTGELFF.